These T cell receptor beta chains were read from a single sample in a study of blood T cell repertoires in COVID-19. Clones were read by immunoSEQ multiplex PCR, and TCRdb kept only the in-frame ones, dropping some. The profile shows around 300,000 clones, nearly 90% of them singletons. The sequenced sample consisted of PBMCs or T cells enriched from blood (not recorded which). Receptor source: a woman aged 25 to 39 who had recovered from COVID-19. CDR3s include the opening cysteine and the closing phenylalanine or tryptophan. A D gene is named only where the DNA matches it firmly. Clone size appears in some rows only: once, few, many, or a class for an expanded clone.

clone size: once
D gene: TRBD2
V gene: TRBV29-1
J gene: TRBJ2-1
CDR3 DNA: TGCAGCGGCGGGGGGCAGGGGAATGAGCAGTTCTTC
CDR3 protein: CSGGGQGNEQFF

clone size: once
D gene: -
V gene: TRBV7-2
J gene: TRBJ1-5
CDR3 DNA: TGTGCCAGCAGCTTAGTGTTCGGGGTTGGGCAGCCCCAGCATTTT
CDR3 protein: CASSLVFGVGQPQHF

clone size: once
D gene: TRBD1
V gene: TRBV10-3
J gene: TRBJ1-2
CDR3 DNA: TGTGCCACCGGGACAGGGGGCGCGGTTAACTATGGCTACACCTTC
CDR3 protein: CATGTGGAVNYGYTF

clone size: -
D gene: -
V gene: TRBV6-5
J gene: TRBJ1-5
CDR3 DNA: TGTGCCAGCAGTTACTCGCGGGTTGGGCAGCCCCAGCATTTT
CDR3 protein: CASSYSRVGQPQHF

clone size: -
D gene: TRBD1
V gene: TRBV3-1/TRBV3-2
J gene: TRBJ2-1
CDR3 DNA: TGTGCCAGCAGCCAGACGCTGGGACAGGGCTTCTACAATGAGCAGTTCTTC
CDR3 protein: CASSQTLGQGFYNEQFF

clone size: -
D gene: -
V gene: TRBV18
J gene: TRBJ2-7
CDR3 DNA: TGTGCCAGCTCACCCAAAGACACCGAGCAGTACTTC
CDR3 protein: CASSPKDTEQYF

clone size: -
D gene: -
V gene: TRBV12-5
J gene: TRBJ1-1
CDR3 DNA: TGTGCTAGTGGTTCCTATCCGAACACTGAAGCTTTCTTT
CDR3 protein: CASGSYPNTEAFF

clone size: -
D gene: -
V gene: TRBV11-2
J gene: TRBJ2-4
CDR3 DNA: TGTGCCAGCAGCTTAGATTCCGTTGACATTCAGTACTTC
CDR3 protein: CASSLDSVDIQYF

clone size: -
D gene: TRBD2
V gene: TRBV10-3
J gene: TRBJ2-1
CDR3 DNA: TGTGCCATCAGGCCAGCGGGAGGGCCCATCAATGAGCAGTTCTTC
CDR3 protein: CAIRPAGGPINEQFF

clone size: -
D gene: -
V gene: TRBV11-2
J gene: TRBJ2-7
CDR3 DNA: TGTGCCAGCAGCTTAGAATTCGGGAGACCCCCCCTTTCCTACGAGCAGTACTTC
CDR3 protein: CASSLEFGRPPLSYEQYF

clone size: -
D gene: -
V gene: TRBV2
J gene: TRBJ2-7
CDR3 DNA: TGTGCCAGCAGCACCGGGGGACCTCTCTGGGCCGAGCAGTACTTC
CDR3 protein: CASSTGGPLWAEQYF

clone size: -
D gene: -
V gene: TRBV29-1
J gene: TRBJ1-4
CDR3 DNA: TGCAGCGTTGAACGGCCAGACCAGGAGGGAAAACTGTTTTTT
CDR3 protein: CSVERPDQEGKLFF

clone size: once
D gene: -
V gene: TRBV29-1
J gene: TRBJ2-2
CDR3 DNA: TGCAGCGTTGACACAGGGTTAACCACCGGGGAGCTGTTTTTT
CDR3 protein: CSVDTGLTTGELFF

clone size: -
D gene: TRBD2
V gene: TRBV7-3
J gene: TRBJ2-3
CDR3 DNA: TGTGCCAGCAGCTTAACGTTGCGGGGGGCCACAGATACGCAGTATTTT
CDR3 protein: CASSLTLRGATDTQYF

clone size: -
D gene: -
V gene: TRBV5-6
J gene: TRBJ1-1
CDR3 DNA: TGTGCCAGCAGCTTGAGTGGCCCGGCTTTCTTT
CDR3 protein: CASSLSGPAFF

clone size: once
D gene: TRBD2
V gene: TRBV4-1
J gene: TRBJ2-1
CDR3 DNA: TGCGCCAGCAGCCAATCCAAAGCCGGACTAGCGGGATCCAATGAGCAGTTCTTC
CDR3 protein: CASSQSKAGLAGSNEQFF

clone size: -
D gene: -
V gene: TRBV7-7
J gene: TRBJ2-2
CDR3 DNA: TGTGCTAGCAGCTTAAACCCTAGTAACACCGGGGAGCTGTTTTTT
CDR3 protein: CASSLNPSNTGELFF

clone size: once
D gene: -
V gene: TRBV19
J gene: TRBJ2-7
CDR3 DNA: TGTGCCAGTAGTATGTTCGGAGGGGGCGGTGAGCAGTACTTC
CDR3 protein: CASSMFGGGGEQYF

clone size: -
D gene: -
V gene: TRBV7-6
J gene: TRBJ2-3
CDR3 DNA: TGTGCCAGCAGCTTAGATTACCTTCAGGGAGATACGCAGTATTTT
CDR3 protein: CASSLDYLQGDTQYF

clone size: -
D gene: -
V gene: TRBV6-4
J gene: TRBJ2-1
CDR3 DNA: TGTGCCAGCAGAGACACTGACAGCTCCTACAATGAGCAGTTCTTC
CDR3 protein: CASRDTDSSYNEQFF

clone size: -
D gene: TRBD1
V gene: TRBV5-8
J gene: TRBJ1-6
CDR3 DNA: TGTGCCAGCAGCTTGGGACAGGGTGGAAATTCACCCCTCCACTTT
CDR3 protein: CASSLGQGGNSPLHF

clone size: -
D gene: -
V gene: TRBV28
J gene: TRBJ1-2
CDR3 DNA: TGTGCCAGCAGTTGGTTACAGTCCCTCTATGGCTACACCTTC
CDR3 protein: CASSWLQSLYGYTF

clone size: -
D gene: -
V gene: TRBV9
J gene: TRBJ2-1
CDR3 DNA: TGTGCCAGCAGCTGGGCGGACCTAGGGGATGAGCAGTTCTTC
CDR3 protein: CASSWADLGDEQFF

clone size: -
D gene: -
V gene: TRBV7-2
J gene: TRBJ2-6
CDR3 DNA: TGTGCCAGCAGCTTACAGGGCATAACTGGGGCCAACGTCCTGACTTTC
CDR3 protein: CASSLQGITGANVLTF

clone size: -
D gene: TRBD1
V gene: TRBV28
J gene: TRBJ1-4
CDR3 DNA: TGTGCCAGCAGTTTATGGGGACAGGGAACTAATGAAAAACTGTTTTTT
CDR3 protein: CASSLWGQGTNEKLFF

clone size: -
D gene: -
V gene: TRBV7-9
J gene: TRBJ2-7
CDR3 DNA: TGTGCCAGCAGGGCGAGGTTAGGGGGAGAGACCCAGTACGAGCAGTACTTC
CDR3 protein: CASRARLGGETQYEQYF

clone size: -
D gene: -
V gene: TRBV4-2
J gene: TRBJ1-5
CDR3 DNA: TGTGCCAGCAGCCAAGCCAGGGGAGGCAATCAGCCCCAGCATTTT
CDR3 protein: CASSQARGGNQPQHF

clone size: -
D gene: TRBD1
V gene: TRBV6-4
J gene: TRBJ1-6
CDR3 DNA: TGTGCCAGCAGTGAACAGGGGGATTCACCCCTCCACTTT
CDR3 protein: CASSEQGDSPLHF

clone size: once
D gene: -
V gene: TRBV7-3
J gene: TRBJ2-2
CDR3 DNA: TGTGCCAGCAGCTCCTTTAGCGGAAACACCGGGGAGCTGTTTTTT
CDR3 protein: CASSSFSGNTGELFF

clone size: -
D gene: -
V gene: TRBV7-9
J gene: TRBJ2-3
CDR3 DNA: TGTGCCAGCAGCTTACTTGTAGCGAGCCTCACAGATACGCAGTATTTT
CDR3 protein: CASSLLVASLTDTQYF

clone size: -
D gene: TRBD1
V gene: TRBV7-2
J gene: TRBJ1-2
CDR3 DNA: TGTGCCAGCAGCCCACGGACAGGGCGGGACTATGGCTACACCTTC
CDR3 protein: CASSPRTGRDYGYTF

clone size: -
D gene: TRBD2
V gene: TRBV24-1
J gene: TRBJ2-3
CDR3 DNA: TGTGCCACCAGTGATTCAAGGGATTTTAGCGGGAGCCCGCGTAAGCAGTATTTT
CDR3 protein: CATSDSRDFSGSPRKQYF

clone size: -
D gene: TRBD1
V gene: TRBV7-2
J gene: TRBJ2-1
CDR3 DNA: TGTGCCAGCGGATTAGGGTCAGGGGGCCAAGATAATAGGTTCTTC
CDR3 protein: CASGLGSGGQDNRFF

clone size: -
D gene: -
V gene: TRBV27
J gene: TRBJ2-7
CDR3 DNA: TGTGCCAGCAGTTTAGAGAGTTATCCGCCCTACGAGCAGTACTTC
CDR3 protein: CASSLESYPPYEQYF

clone size: -
D gene: TRBD2
V gene: TRBV18
J gene: TRBJ2-1
CDR3 DNA: TGTGCCAGCTCACCAAGGCTAGCGGAGACCTACAATGAGCAGTTCTTC
CDR3 protein: CASSPRLAETYNEQFF

clone size: -
D gene: TRBD2
V gene: TRBV7-9
J gene: TRBJ2-3
CDR3 DNA: TGTGCCAGCAGCTGGCTAGCGGGACTGAGTGCAGATACGCAGTATTTT
CDR3 protein: CASSWLAGLSADTQYF

clone size: -
D gene: -
V gene: TRBV29-1
J gene: TRBJ1-1
CDR3 DNA: TGCAGCGTTGGGGCAGGGAGGACTGAAGCTTTCTTT
CDR3 protein: CSVGAGRTEAFF

clone size: -
D gene: -
V gene: TRBV15
J gene: TRBJ1-2
CDR3 DNA: TGTGCCACCAGCCGCGGATTCGATGGCTACACCTTC
CDR3 protein: CATSRGFDGYTF

clone size: -
D gene: TRBD1
V gene: TRBV28
J gene: TRBJ1-6
CDR3 DNA: TGTGCCAGCAGCTCGGGACAGGTCACTATTTCCCACTTT
CDR3 protein: CASSSGQVTISHF

clone size: -
D gene: TRBD2
V gene: TRBV9
J gene: TRBJ2-1
CDR3 DNA: TGTGCCAGCAGCGTAACTAGCGGGAGAAGAGAGCAGTTCTTC
CDR3 protein: CASSVTSGRREQFF

clone size: -
D gene: -
V gene: TRBV7-6
J gene: TRBJ1-2
CDR3 DNA: TGTGCCAGCAGCGTACGGGTTTCGCACTATGGCTACACCTTC
CDR3 protein: CASSVRVSHYGYTF

clone size: -
D gene: TRBD1
V gene: TRBV11-2
J gene: TRBJ1-1
CDR3 DNA: TGTGCCAGCAGCTTTGGGACAGCCGCTTTCTTT
CDR3 protein: CASSFGTAAFF

clone size: -
D gene: -
V gene: TRBV27
J gene: TRBJ1-5
CDR3 DNA: TGTGCCATTGGGCGGGGTAGATGGCAGCCCCAGCATTTT
CDR3 protein: CAIGRGRWQPQHF

clone size: -
D gene: TRBD2
V gene: TRBV19
J gene: TRBJ2-7
CDR3 DNA: TGTGCCAGTAGGGCTAGCGGGACCGGAGGGGGTTACGAGCAGTACTTC
CDR3 protein: CASRASGTGGGYEQYF

clone size: -
D gene: TRBD2
V gene: TRBV28
J gene: TRBJ2-3
CDR3 DNA: TGTGCCAGCAGTTTATTAGGACTAGCGGGAGTGGGGGATACGCAGTATTTT
CDR3 protein: CASSLLGLAGVGDTQYF

clone size: -
D gene: -
V gene: TRBV19
J gene: TRBJ1-5
CDR3 DNA: TGTGCCACTTCGGGGGGCCTCAATCAGCCCCAGCATTTT
CDR3 protein: CATSGGLNQPQHF

clone size: -
D gene: TRBD2
V gene: TRBV2
J gene: TRBJ2-7
CDR3 DNA: TGTGCCAGCAGTGAAACTTTGGGGGGGATGCACGAGCAGTACTTC
CDR3 protein: CASSETLGGMHEQYF

clone size: -
D gene: TRBD2
V gene: TRBV5-1
J gene: TRBJ2-7
CDR3 DNA: TGCGCCAGCAGCTTGGCCGGCGGGGGGTTGAACGAGCAGTACTTC
CDR3 protein: CASSLAGGGLNEQYF

clone size: -
D gene: -
V gene: TRBV18
J gene: TRBJ2-7
CDR3 DNA: TGTGCCAGCTCACCATCGAACCCGGGTTACGAGCAGTACTTC
CDR3 protein: CASSPSNPGYEQYF

clone size: -
D gene: TRBD1
V gene: TRBV5-6
J gene: TRBJ1-5
CDR3 DNA: TGTGCCAGCAGCTTGGGACAGGGTGTCAATCAGCCCCAGCATTTT
CDR3 protein: CASSLGQGVNQPQHF

clone size: -
D gene: -
V gene: TRBV7-2
J gene: TRBJ2-1
CDR3 DNA: TGTGCCAGCAGCTTAGGGCTAGGGAGCTCCTACAATGAGCAGTTCTTC
CDR3 protein: CASSLGLGSSYNEQFF

clone size: -
D gene: TRBD1
V gene: TRBV2
J gene: TRBJ1-2
CDR3 DNA: TGTGCCAGCATTTTCGGGACAGGACGTAATGGCTACACCTTC
CDR3 protein: CASIFGTGRNGYTF

clone size: -
D gene: -
V gene: TRBV15
J gene: TRBJ1-2
CDR3 DNA: TGTGCCACCAGCAAACCACAGAGTTCAGCCTATGGCTACACCTTC
CDR3 protein: CATSKPQSSAYGYTF

clone size: once
D gene: -
V gene: TRBV27
J gene: TRBJ1-2
CDR3 DNA: TGTGCCAGCAGTCTGTTACCGGGACTTCAAACGGAGGGCTACACCTTC
CDR3 protein: CASSLLPGLQTEGYTF

clone size: -
D gene: -
V gene: TRBV29-1
J gene: TRBJ1-5
CDR3 DNA: TGCAGCGTTGAAGATCTTGGGCCAGCTAATCAGCCCCAGCATTTT
CDR3 protein: CSVEDLGPANQPQHF